This is a list of T cell receptor beta chains from one sample in a study of cytomegalovirus exposure and HLA in healthy donors. Some clones are missing from TCRdb's copy, which holds only in-frame ones; the method was immunoSEQ multiplex PCR. The sample gives under 200,000 clones, about 72% of which show up once; roughly 1.6% is in the top ten. Sequencing was carried out using PBMCs. These receptors were collected from a girl aged 10 to 17 in good health and CMV-seronegative. CDR3s include the opening cysteine and the closing phenylalanine or tryptophan. The order of the fields is J gene, D gene, V gene, CDR3 protein. D genes are given only for firm matches.

>TRBJ1-2|TRBD1|TRBV7-8
CASSMTGGPGANYGYTF
>TRBJ2-1|-|TRBV5-1
CASSLAEGGVNEQFF
>TRBJ2-5|-|TRBV7-9
CASSLWGDQETQYF
>TRBJ1-1|TRBD1|TRBV19
CASSISWDWDRGPVDEAFF
>TRBJ2-2|-|TRBV18
CASSPVTARGGELFF
>TRBJ2-1|-|TRBV18
CASSPEDFEGNEQFF
>TRBJ2-2|-|TRBV9
CASSVEGVVGELFF
>TRBJ1-2|-|TRBV29-1
CSVETGNGYTF
>-|-|TRBV6-5
CASRPGTGSSYEQYF
>TRBJ1-1|TRBD1|TRBV12-5
CASGFGPGTGATNAEAFF
>TRBJ1-1|-|TRBV5-1
CASSLETGNTEAFF
>TRBJ2-7|-|TRBV19
CASNIGGVDEQYF
>TRBJ1-1|TRBD1|TRBV14
CASSQATGGYTEAFF
>TRBJ2-5|-|TRBV6-6
CASSPRVKKETQYF
>TRBJ2-1|-|TRBV6-1
CASSGGVDRVVKNEQFF
>TRBJ2-7|TRBD2|TRBV18
CASSPGTSYEQYF
>TRBJ1-6|TRBD1|TRBV19
CASSIPQGGVRSPLHF
>TRBJ1-2|TRBD1|TRBV6-5
CASSSDRGQGYTF
>TRBJ1-5|-|TRBV10-2
CASSESGGGPAF
>TRBJ1-4|TRBD1|TRBV19
CASSMVRTGNEKLFF
>TRBJ1-2|-|TRBV7-3
CASSSGPGGHGYTF
>TRBJ2-3|TRBD2|TRBV27
CASSLRSSGGYTDTQYF
>TRBJ1-4|-|TRBV5-1
CASSLDREKLFF
>TRBJ1-1|-|TRBV19
CASSVLWTASEAFF
>TRBJ1-1|-|TRBV6-1
CASWRTEAFF
>TRBJ2-3|TRBD2|TRBV7-2
CASSPRWALAGGGTDTQYF
>TRBJ2-7|-|TRBV7-3
CASSSAQGEQYF
>TRBJ2-5|TRBD2|TRBV9
CASGRTSGGEETQYF
>TRBJ1-1|-|TRBV6-5
CASKRGGTNTEAFF
>TRBJ1-3|-|TRBV18
CASSPIQGQDNSGNTIYF
>TRBJ2-2|TRBD2|TRBV6-5
CASSYSSGGAGGELFF
>TRBJ2-7|TRBD1|TRBV6-5
CASSYQTRTGEQYF
>TRBJ2-1|TRBD2|TRBV5-1
CASSLVLAGGYNEQFF
>TRBJ2-5|TRBD2|TRBV7-8
CASIPVSGGWETQYF
>TRBJ2-5|TRBD2|TRBV7-9
CASRDSGGATETQYF
>TRBJ1-4|-|TRBV12-5
CASGEGREKLFF
>TRBJ1-2|-|TRBV28
CASSLWGEEKGYTF
>TRBJ1-1|-|TRBV5-1
CASSPTVSNTEAFF
>TRBJ2-7|-|TRBV6-5
CASSRRGEGVSEQYF
>TRBJ2-5|-|TRBV18
CASSPRESETQYF
>TRBJ2-7|-|TRBV4-1
CASSQDPGYSYEQYF
>TRBJ1-6|TRBD1|TRBV5-1
CASRTGTGHSPLHF
>TRBJ1-2|TRBD1|TRBV7-9
CASSLDTSGDRYGYTF
>TRBJ2-1|-|TRBV14
CASSHRVNEQFF
>TRBJ1-6|TRBD1|TRBV7-9
CASSLGQGVWPLHF
>TRBJ2-1|TRBD1|TRBV5-1
CASRRDSLSDEQFF
>TRBJ1-1|-|TRBV18
CASSTRHRSNTEAFF
>TRBJ1-5|-|TRBV2
CASKFTGSNQPQHF
>TRBJ1-1|-|TRBV7-9
CASSTQGNTEAFF
>TRBJ1-1|TRBD1|TRBV5-6
CASSLVWDRFQNTEAFF
>TRBJ2-7|-|TRBV6-1
CASSEIRWEEQYF
>TRBJ2-6|-|TRBV5-1
CASRSGLSGANVLTF
>TRBJ2-3|TRBD1|TRBV5-1
CASSFGQGVADTQYF
>TRBJ1-2|-|TRBV6-1
CASSETLGGDGYTF
>TRBJ2-1|-|TRBV11-2
CASSFGLNYEQFF
>TRBJ1-4|-|TRBV7-9
CASSKALGLEKLFF
>TRBJ1-5|-|TRBV1
CTSSQAARHQPQHF